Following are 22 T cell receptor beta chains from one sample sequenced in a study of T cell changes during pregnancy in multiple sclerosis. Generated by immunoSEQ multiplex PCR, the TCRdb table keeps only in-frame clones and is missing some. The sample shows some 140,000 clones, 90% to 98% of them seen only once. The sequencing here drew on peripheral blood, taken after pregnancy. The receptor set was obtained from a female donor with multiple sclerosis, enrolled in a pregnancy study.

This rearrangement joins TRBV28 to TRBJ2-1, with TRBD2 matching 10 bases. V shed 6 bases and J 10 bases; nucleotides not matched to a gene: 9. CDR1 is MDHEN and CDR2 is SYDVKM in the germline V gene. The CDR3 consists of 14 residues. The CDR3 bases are TGTGCCAGCAGCTTTTTGGGACTAGCGACAGAGCAGTTCTTC. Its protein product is CASSFLGLATEQFF.

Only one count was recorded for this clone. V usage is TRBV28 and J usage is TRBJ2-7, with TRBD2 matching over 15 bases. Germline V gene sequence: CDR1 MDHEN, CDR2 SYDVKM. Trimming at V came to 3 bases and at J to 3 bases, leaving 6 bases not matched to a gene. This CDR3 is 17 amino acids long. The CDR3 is CASSFRGLAGGIYEQYF. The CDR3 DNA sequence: TGTGCCAGCAGTTTCCGGGGACTAGCGGGAGGTATCTACGAGCAGTACTTC.

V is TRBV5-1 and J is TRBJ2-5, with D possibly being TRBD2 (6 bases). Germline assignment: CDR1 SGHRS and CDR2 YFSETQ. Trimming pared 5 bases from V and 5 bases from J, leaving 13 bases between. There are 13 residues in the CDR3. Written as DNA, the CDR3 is TGCGCCAGCAGGGGGACTCCCTCGGAGACCCAGTACTTC. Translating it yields CASRGTPSETQYF. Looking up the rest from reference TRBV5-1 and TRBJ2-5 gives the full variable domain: KAGVTQTPRYLIKTRGQQVTLSCSPISGHRSVSWYQQTPGQGLQFLFEYFSETQRNKGNFPGRFSGRQFSNSRSEMNVSTLELGDSALYLCASRGTPSETQYFGPGTRLLVL.

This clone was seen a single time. DNA for the CDR3: TGTGCCAGTCAAGCCCCAACGGGAAAACTGTTTTTT. It encodes CASQAPTGKLFF. This chain connects TRBV19 to TRBJ1-4; D is uncertain. The CDR3 has 12 residues. Germline V gives CDR1 LNHDA, CDR2 SQIVND (reference sequence). V dropped 8 bases and J dropped 10 bases, with 14 bases sitting between them. Variable domain in full (rest from reference TRBV19 and TRBJ1-4): DGGITQSPKYLFRKEGQNVTLSCEQNLNHDAMYWYRQDPGQGLRLIYYSQIVNDFQKGDIAEGYSVSREKKESFPLTVTSAQKNPTAFYLCASQAPTGKLFFGSGTQLSVL.

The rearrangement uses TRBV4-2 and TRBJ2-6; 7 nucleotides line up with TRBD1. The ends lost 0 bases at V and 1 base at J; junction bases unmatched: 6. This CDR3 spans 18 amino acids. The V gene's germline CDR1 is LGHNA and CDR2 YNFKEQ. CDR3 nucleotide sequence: TGTGCCAGCAGCCAAGATGGGACAGCCGTATCTGGGGCCAACGTCCTGACTTTC. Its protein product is CASSQDGTAVSGANVLTF.

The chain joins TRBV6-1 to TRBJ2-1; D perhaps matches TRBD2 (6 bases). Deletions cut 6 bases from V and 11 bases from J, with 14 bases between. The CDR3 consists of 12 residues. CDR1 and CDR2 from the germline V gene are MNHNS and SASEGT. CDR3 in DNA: TGTGCCAGCAGCGTGGGACTTTCAAAGCAGTTCTTC. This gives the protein CASSVGLSKQFF.

CDR3 loop: CASSLSGQSSWSYEQYF. The CDR3 DNA reads as TGTGCCAGCAGCTTGTCCGGACAGTCGTCCTGGTCCTACGAGCAGTACTTC. The chain is built from TRBV5-6 and TRBJ2-7; D might be TRBD1 (6 bases). CDR3 size: 17 residues. Germline V lookup: CDR1 SGHDT, CDR2 YYEEEE. V shed 1 base and J shed 1 base, with 18 bases lying between them.

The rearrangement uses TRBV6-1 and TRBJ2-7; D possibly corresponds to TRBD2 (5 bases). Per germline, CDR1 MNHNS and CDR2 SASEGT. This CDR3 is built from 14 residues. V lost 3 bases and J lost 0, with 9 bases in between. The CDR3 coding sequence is TGTGCCAGCAGTGACGCCGACTACTCCTACGAGCAGTACTTC. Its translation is CASSDADYSYEQYF.

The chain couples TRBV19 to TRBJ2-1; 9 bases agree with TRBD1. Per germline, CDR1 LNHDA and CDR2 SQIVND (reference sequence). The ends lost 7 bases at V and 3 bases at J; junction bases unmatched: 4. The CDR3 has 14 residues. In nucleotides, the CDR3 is TGTGCCAGTAATACAGGGGGCGTCTACAATGAGCAGTTCTTC. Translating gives CASNTGGVYNEQFF.

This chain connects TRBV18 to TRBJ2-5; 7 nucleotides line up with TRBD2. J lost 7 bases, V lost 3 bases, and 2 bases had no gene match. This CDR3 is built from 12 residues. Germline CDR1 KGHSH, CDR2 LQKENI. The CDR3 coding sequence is TGTGCCAGCTCACCCCCTAGCGGGACCCAGTACTTC. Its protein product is CASSPPSGTQYF.

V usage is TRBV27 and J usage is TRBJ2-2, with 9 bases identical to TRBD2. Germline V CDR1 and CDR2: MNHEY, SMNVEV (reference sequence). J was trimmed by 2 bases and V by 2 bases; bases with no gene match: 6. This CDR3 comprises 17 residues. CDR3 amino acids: CASSLLAGGPNTGELFF. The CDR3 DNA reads TGTGCCAGCAGTTTACTCGCGGGAGGGCCAAACACCGGGGAGCTGTTTTTT.

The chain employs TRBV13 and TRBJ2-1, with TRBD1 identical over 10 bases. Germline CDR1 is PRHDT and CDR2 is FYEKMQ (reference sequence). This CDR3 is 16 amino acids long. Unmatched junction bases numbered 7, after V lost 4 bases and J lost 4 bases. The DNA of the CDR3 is TGTGCCAGCAGCTCCCGAGACAGGGGGCTGTACAATGAGCAGTTCTTC. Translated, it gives CASSSRDRGLYNEQFF.

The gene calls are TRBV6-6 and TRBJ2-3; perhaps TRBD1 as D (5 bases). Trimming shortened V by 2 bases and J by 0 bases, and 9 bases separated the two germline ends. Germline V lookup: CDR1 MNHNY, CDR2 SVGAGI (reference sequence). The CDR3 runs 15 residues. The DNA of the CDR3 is TGTGCCAGCAGTTACAGGACAAAGAGCACAGATACGCAGTATTTT. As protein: CASSYRTKSTDTQYF.

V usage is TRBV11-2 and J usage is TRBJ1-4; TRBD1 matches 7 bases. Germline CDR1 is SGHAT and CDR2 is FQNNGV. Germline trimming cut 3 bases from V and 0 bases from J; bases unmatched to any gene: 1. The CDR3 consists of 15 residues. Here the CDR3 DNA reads TGTGCCAGCAGCTTTACAGGGGCAACTAATGAAAAACTGTTTTTT. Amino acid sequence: CASSFTGATNEKLFF.

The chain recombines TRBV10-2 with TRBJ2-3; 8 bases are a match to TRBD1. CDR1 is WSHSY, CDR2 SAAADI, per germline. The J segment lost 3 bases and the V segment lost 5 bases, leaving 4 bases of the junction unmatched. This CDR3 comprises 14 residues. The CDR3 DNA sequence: TGCGCCAGCAGTTTACAGGGGGGAACAGATACGCAGTATTTT. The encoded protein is CASSLQGGTDTQYF.

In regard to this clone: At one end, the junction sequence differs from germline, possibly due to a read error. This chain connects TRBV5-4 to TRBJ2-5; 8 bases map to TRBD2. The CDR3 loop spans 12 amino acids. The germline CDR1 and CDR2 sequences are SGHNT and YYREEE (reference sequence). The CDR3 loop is CASSLAGGERDF. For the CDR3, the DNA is TGTGCCAGCAGCTTGGCCGGGGGGGAGAGGGACTTC.

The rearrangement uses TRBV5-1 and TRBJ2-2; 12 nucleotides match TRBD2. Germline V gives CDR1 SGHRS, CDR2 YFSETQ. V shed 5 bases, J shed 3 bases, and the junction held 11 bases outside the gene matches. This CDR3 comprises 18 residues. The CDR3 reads CASRYYPLAGGYTGELFF. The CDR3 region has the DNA TGCGCCAGCAGATACTACCCTCTAGCGGGAGGGTACACCGGGGAGCTGTTTTTT.

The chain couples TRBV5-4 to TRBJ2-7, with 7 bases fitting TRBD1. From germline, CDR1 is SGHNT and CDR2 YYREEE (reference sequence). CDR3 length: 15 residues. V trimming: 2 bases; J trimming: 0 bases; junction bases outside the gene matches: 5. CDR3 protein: CASSLQGRVSYEQYF. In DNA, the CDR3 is TGTGCCAGCAGCTTACAGGGGCGAGTCTCCTACGAGCAGTACTTC.

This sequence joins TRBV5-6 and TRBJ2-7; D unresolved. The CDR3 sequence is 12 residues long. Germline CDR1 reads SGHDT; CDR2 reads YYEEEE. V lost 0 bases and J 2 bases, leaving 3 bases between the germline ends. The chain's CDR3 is CASSLGTYEQYF. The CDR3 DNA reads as TGTGCCAGCAGCTTGGGTACCTACGAGCAGTACTTC.

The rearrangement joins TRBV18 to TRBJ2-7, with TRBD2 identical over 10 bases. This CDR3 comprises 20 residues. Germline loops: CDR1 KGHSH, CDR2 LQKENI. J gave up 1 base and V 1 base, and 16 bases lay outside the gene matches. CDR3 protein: CASSPLGGLAGVRRSYEQYF. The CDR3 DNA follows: TGTGCCAGCTCACCACTCGGCGGGCTAGCGGGAGTGAGAAGATCCTACGAGCAGTACTTC.

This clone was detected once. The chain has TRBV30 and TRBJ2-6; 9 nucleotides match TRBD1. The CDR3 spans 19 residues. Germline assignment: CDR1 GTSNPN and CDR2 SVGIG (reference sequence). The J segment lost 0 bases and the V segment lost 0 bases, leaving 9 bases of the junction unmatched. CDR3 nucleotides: TGTGCCTGGAGTGTAACAAGAACAGGGGGCCTCTCTGGGGCCAACGTCCTGACTTTC. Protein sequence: CAWSVTRTGGLSGANVLTF.

The CDR3 sequence: CASSQDGSSYEQYF. In nucleotides, the CDR3 is TGTGCCAGCAGCCAAGATGGGAGTTCCTACGAGCAGTACTTC. The chain joins TRBV14 to TRBJ2-7, with D perhaps TRBD2 (5 bases). Per germline, CDR1 SGHDN and CDR2 FVKESK. The V and J ends lost 0 bases and 1 base respectively, with 7 bases between them. There are 14 residues in the CDR3.